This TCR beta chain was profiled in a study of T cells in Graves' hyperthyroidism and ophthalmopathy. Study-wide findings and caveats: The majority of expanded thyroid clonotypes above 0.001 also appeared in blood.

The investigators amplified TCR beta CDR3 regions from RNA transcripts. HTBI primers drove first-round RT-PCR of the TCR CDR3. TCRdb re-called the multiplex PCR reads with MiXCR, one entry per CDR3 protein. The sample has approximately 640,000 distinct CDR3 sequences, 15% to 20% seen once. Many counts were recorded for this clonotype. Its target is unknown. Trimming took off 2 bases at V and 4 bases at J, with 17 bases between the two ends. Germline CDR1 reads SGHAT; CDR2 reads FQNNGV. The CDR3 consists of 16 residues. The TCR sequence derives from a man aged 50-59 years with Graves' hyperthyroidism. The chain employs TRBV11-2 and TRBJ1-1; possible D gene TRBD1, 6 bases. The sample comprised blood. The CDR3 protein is CASSLYRGTGGTEAFF. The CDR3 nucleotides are TGTGCCAGCAGCTTATATAGGGGGACGGGAGGCACTGAAGCTTTCTTT.